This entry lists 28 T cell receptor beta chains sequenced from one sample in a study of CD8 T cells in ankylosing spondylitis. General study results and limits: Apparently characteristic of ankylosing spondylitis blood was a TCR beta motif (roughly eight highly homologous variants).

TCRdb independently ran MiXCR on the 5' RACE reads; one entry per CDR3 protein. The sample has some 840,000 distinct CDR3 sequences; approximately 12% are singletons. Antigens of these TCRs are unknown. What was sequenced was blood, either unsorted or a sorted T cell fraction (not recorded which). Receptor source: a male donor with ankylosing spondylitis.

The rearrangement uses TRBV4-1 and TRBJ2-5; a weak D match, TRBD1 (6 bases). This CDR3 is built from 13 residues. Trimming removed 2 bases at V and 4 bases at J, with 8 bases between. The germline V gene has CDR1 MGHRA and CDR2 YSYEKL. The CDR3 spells CASSQTGSETQYF. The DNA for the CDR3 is TGCGCCAGCAGCCAAACAGGGTCAGAGACCCAGTACTTC.

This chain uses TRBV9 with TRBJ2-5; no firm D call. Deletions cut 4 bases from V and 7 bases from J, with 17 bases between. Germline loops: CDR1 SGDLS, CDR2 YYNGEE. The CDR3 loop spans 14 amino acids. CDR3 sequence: CASSPLTDRGTQYF. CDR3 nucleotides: TGTGCCAGCAGCCCCCTGACGGACCGTGGGACCCAGTACTTC. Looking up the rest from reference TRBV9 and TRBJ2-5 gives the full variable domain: DSGVTQTPKHLITATGQRVTLRCSPRSGDLSVYWYQQSLDQGLQFLIQYYNGEERAKGNILERFSAQQFPDLHSELNLSSLELGDSALYFCASSPLTDRGTQYFGPGTRLLVL.

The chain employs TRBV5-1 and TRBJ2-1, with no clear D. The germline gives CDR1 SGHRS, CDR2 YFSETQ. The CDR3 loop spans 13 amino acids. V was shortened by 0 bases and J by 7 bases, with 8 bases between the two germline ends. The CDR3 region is CASSLAPANEQFF. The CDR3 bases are TGCGCCAGCAGCTTGGCCCCAGCGAATGAGCAGTTCTTC.

The CDR3 region is CASSPDRIAFTEAFF. The CDR3 bases are TGTGCCAGCAGCCCCGACAGAATCGCCTTCACTGAAGCTTTCTTT. V is TRBV7-9 and J is TRBJ1-1, with D tentatively TRBD1 (5 bases). Germline lookup yields CDR1 SEHNR and CDR2 FQNEAQ (reference sequence). The length of the CDR3 is 15 residues. Trimming pared 5 bases from V and 4 bases from J, leaving 17 bases between.

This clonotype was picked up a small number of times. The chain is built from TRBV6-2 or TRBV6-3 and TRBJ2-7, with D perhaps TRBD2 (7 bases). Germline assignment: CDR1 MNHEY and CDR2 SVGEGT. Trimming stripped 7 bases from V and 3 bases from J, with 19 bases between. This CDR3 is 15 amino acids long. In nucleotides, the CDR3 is TGTGCCAGCAACCTTGACGGGGGGCATGTCTACGAGCAGTACTTC. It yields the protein CASNLDGGHVYEQYF.

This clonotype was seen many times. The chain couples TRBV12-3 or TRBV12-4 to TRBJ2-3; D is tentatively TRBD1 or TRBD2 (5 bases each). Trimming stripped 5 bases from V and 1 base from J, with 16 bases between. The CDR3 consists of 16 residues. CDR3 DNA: TGTGCCAGCAGTCCATGGACCGGGACGGGCACAGATACGCAGTATTTT. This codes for CASSPWTGTGTDTQYF.

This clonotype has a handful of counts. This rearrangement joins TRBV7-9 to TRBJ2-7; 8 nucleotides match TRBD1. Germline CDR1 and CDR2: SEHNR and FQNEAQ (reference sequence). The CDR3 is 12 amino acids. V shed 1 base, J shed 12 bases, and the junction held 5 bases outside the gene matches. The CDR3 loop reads CASSLDPGGVYF. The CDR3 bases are TGTGCCAGCAGCTTAGATCCAGGGGGCGTGTACTTC.

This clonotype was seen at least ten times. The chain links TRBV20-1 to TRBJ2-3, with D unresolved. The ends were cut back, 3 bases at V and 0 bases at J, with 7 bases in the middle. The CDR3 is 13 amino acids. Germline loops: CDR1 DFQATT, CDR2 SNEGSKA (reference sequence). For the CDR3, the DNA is TGCAGTGCTAGGGAGCCCAGCACAGATACGCAGTATTTT. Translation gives CSAREPSTDTQYF.

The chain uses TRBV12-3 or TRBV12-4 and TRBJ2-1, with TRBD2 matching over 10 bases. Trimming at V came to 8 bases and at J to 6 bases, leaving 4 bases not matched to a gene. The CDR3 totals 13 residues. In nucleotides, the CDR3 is TGTGCCAGCGGGGCTAGCGGGGGCAATGAGCAGTTCTTC. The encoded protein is CASGASGGNEQFF.

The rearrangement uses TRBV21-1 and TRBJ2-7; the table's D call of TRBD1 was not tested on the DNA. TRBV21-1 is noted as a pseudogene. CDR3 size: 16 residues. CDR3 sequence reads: CASSTRGTGGLYEQYF. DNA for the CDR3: TGTGCCAGCAGCACCCGCGGTACAGGGGGCCTCTACGAGCAGTACTTC.

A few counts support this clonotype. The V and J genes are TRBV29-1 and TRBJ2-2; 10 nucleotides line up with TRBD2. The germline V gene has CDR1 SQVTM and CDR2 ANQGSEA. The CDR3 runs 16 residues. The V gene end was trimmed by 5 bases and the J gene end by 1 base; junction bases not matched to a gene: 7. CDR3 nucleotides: TGCAGCGTTCTACTAGCGGGAATCGTGAACACCGGGGAGCTGTTTTTT. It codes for CSVLLAGIVNTGELFF.

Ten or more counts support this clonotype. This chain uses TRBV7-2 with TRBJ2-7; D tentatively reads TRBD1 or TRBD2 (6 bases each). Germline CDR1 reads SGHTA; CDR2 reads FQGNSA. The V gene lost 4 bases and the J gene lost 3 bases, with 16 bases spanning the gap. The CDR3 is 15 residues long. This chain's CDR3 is CASSSNAGHVYEQYF. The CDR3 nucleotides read TGTGCCAGCAGCTCAAACGCGGGACACGTCTACGAGCAGTACTTC.

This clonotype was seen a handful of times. The CDR3 region has the DNA TGTGCCAGCTCACCCCAGGGGGCCGGTGAGCAGTTCTTC. It translates to CASSPQGAGEQFF. This sequence joins TRBV18 and TRBJ2-1; TRBD1 matches 8 bases. V shed 3 bases and J 9 bases; nucleotides not matched to a gene: 4. The CDR3 is 13 residues long. Germline-derived CDR1 and CDR2 are KGHSH and LQKENI. The full variable domain, with the rest looked up from reference TRBV18 and TRBJ2-1, is NAGVMQNPRHLVRRRGQEARLRCSPMKGHSHVYWYRQLPEEGLKFMVYLQKENIIDESGMPKERFSAEFPKEGPSILRIQQVVRGDSAAYFCASSPQGAGEQFFGPGTRLTVL.

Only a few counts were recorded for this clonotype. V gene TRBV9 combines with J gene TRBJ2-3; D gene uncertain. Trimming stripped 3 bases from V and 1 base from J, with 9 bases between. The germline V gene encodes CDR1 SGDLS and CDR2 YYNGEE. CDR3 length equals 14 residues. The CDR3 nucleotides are TGTGCCAGCAGCGATGAACTGGGCACAGATACGCAGTATTTT. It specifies CASSDELGTDTQYF.

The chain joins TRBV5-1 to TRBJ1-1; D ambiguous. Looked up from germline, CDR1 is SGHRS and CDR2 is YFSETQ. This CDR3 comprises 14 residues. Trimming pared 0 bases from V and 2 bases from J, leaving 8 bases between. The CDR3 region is CASSLDQANTEAFF. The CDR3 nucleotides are TGCGCCAGCAGCTTGGACCAGGCTAACACTGAAGCTTTCTTT.

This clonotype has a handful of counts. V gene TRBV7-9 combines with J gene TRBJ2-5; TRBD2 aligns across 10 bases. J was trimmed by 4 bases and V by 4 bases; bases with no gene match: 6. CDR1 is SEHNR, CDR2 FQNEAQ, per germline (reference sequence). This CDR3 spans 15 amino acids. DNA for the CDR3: TGTGCCAGCAGCTCTAGCGGGAGTATGGGAGAGACCCAGTACTTC. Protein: CASSSSGSMGETQYF.

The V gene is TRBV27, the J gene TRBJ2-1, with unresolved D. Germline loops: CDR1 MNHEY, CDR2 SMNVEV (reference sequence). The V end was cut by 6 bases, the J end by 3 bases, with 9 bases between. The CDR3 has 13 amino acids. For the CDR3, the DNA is TGTGCCAGCAGCCGCCCCAGCTACAATGAGCAGTTCTTC. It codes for CASSRPSYNEQFF.

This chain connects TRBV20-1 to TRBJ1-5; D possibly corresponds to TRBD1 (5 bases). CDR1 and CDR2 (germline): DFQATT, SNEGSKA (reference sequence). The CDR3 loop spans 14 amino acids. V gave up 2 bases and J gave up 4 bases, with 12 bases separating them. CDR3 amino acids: CSARIRGANQPQHF. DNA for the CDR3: TGCAGTGCTAGAATTCGAGGGGCAAATCAGCCCCAGCATTTT.

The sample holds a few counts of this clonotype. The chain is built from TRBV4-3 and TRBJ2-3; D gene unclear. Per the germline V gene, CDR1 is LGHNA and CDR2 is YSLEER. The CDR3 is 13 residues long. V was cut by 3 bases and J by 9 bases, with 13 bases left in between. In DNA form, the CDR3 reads TGCGCCAGCAGCCAGGCCCCCTGGGCGACGCAGTATTTT. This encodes CASSQAPWATQYF.

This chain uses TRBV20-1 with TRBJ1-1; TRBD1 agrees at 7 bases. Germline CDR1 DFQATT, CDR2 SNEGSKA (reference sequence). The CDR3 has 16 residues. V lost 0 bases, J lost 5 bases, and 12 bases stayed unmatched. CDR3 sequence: CSARDGDREWLTEAFF. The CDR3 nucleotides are TGCAGTGCTAGAGACGGAGACAGGGAATGGTTAACTGAAGCTTTCTTT.

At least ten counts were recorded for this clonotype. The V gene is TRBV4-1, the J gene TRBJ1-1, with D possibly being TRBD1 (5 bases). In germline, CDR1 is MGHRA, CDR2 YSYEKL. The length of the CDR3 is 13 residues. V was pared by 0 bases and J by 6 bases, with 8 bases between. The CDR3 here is CASSQERGAEAFF. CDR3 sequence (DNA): TGCGCCAGCAGCCAAGAAAGGGGCGCTGAAGCTTTCTTT.

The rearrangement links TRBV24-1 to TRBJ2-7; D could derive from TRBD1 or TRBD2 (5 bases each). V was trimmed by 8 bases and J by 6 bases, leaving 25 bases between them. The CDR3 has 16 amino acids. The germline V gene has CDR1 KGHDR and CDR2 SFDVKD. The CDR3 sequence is CATTTYRVGDDGEQYF. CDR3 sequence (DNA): TGTGCCACCACCACTTATCGGGTCGGGGACGATGGCGAGCAGTACTTC.

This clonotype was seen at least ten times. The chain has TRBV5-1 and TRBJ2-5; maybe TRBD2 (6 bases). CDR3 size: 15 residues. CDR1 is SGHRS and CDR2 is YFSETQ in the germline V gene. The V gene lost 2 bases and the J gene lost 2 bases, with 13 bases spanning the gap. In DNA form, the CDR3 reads TGCGCCAGCAGCTTTGCGGGGACCTCACAAGAGACCCAGTACTTC. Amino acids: CASSFAGTSQETQYF.

CDR3 in DNA: TGCAGTGCTAGTGACCCTTTGAACACCGGGGAGCTGTTTTTT. It is translated as CSASDPLNTGELFF. This chain connects TRBV20-1 to TRBJ2-2; D ambiguous. CDR3 length equals 14 residues. V was trimmed by 3 bases and J by 1 base, leaving 9 bases between them. Germline-derived CDR1 and CDR2 are DFQATT and SNEGSKA (reference sequence).

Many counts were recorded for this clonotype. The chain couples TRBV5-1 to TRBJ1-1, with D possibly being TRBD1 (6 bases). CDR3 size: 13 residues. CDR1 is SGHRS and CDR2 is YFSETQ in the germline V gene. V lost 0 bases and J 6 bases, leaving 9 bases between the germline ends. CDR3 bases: TGCGCCAGCAGCTTGGAGGCAGGGGCTGAAGCTTTCTTT. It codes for CASSLEAGAEAFF.

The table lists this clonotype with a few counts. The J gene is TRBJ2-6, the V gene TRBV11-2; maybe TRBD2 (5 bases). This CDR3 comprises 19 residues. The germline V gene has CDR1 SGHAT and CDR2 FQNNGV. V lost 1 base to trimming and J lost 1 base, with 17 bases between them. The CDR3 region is CASSLVGGNSYSGANVLTF. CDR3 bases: TGTGCCAGCAGCTTAGTAGGAGGTAACAGTTATTCTGGGGCCAACGTCCTGACTTTC.

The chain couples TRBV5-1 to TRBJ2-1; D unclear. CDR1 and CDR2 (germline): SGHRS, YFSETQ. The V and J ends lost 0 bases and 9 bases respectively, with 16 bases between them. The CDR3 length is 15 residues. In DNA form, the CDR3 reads TGCGCCAGCAGCTTGGCTAGAGGCGGCTGGGGTGAGCAGTTCTTC. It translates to CASSLARGGWGEQFF.

This CDR3 reads CSASRDRGPLTEAFF. DNA of the CDR3: TGCAGTGCTAGTCGGGACAGGGGTCCCCTCACTGAAGCTTTCTTT. The chain recombines TRBV20-1 with TRBJ1-1; the match to TRBD1 covers 10 bases. The CDR3 consists of 15 residues. V was clipped by 3 bases and J by 4 bases; unmatched bases: 8. Per germline, CDR1 DFQATT and CDR2 SNEGSKA (reference sequence).